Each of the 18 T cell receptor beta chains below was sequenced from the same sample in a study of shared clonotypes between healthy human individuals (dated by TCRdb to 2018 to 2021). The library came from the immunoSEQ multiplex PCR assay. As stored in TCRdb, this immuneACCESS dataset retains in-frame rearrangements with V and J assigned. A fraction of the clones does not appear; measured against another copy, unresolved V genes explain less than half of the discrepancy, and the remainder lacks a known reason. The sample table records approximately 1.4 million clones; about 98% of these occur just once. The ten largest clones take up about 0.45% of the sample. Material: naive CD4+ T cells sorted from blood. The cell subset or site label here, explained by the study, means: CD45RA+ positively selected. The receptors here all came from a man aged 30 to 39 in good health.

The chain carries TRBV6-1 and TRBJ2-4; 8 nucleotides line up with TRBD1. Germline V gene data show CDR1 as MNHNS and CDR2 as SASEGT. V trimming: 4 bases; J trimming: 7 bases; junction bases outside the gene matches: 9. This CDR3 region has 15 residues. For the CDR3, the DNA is TGTGCCAGCAGTGTTGACAGGGGCGAGGGGAACATTCAGTACTTC. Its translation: CASSVDRGEGNIQYF.

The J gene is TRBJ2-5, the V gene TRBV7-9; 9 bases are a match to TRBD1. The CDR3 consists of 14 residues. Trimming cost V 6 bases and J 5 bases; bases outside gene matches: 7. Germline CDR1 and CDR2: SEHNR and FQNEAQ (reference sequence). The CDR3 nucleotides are TGTGCCAGCAGTAGACCGGGACAGGGCGAGACCCAGTACTTC. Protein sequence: CASSRPGQGETQYF.

CDR3 nucleotides: TGTGCCTCGCAGAAAACCAACACTGAAGCTTTCTTT. Residues: CASQKTNTEAFF. The chain uses TRBV30 and TRBJ1-1; D remains ambiguous. Germline lookup yields CDR1 GTSNPN and CDR2 SVGIG (reference sequence). V gave up 7 bases and J gave up 2 bases, with 11 bases separating them. This CDR3 has 12 residues.

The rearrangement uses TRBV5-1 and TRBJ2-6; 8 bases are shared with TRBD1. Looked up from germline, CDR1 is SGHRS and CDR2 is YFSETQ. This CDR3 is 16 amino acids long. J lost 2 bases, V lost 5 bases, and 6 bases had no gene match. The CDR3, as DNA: TGCGCCAGCAGAAGACAGGGGTCTCCTGGGGCCAACGTCCTGACTTTC. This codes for CASRRQGSPGANVLTF.

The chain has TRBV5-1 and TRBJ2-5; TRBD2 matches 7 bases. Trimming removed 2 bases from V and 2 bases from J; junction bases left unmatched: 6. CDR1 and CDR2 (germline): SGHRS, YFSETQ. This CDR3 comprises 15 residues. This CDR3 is CASSFPAGKQETQYF. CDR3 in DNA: TGCGCCAGCAGCTTCCCAGCGGGGAAGCAAGAGACCCAGTACTTC.

In DNA, the CDR3 is TGTGCCAGCAGCATATCACGGGTCCGATACGAGCAGTACTTC. It encodes CASSISRVRYEQYF. This chain uses TRBV11-2 with TRBJ2-7; no definite D call. The CDR3 extends over 14 amino acids. V lost 5 bases, J lost 4 bases, and 15 bases lay in between. The germline V gene has CDR1 SGHAT and CDR2 FQNNGV.

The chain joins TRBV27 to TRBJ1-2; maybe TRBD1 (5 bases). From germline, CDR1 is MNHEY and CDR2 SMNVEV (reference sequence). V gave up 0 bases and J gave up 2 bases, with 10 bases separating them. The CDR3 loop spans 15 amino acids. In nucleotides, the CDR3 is TGTGCCAGCAGTTTATCGCAGGGAGGGAACTATGGCTACACCTTC. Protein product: CASSLSQGGNYGYTF.

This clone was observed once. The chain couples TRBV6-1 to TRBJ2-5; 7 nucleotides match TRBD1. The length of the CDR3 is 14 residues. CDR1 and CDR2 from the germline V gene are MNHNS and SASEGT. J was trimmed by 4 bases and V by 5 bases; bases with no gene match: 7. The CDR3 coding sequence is TGTGCCAGCAGTAGCCGAAGGGGGCGAGAGACCCAGTACTTC. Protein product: CASSSRRGRETQYF.

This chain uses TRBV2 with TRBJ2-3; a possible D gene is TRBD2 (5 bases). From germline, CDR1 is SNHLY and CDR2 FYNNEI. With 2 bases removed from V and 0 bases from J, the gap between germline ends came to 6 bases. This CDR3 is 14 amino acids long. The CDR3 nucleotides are TGTGCCAGCAGTGAAAGCGGTAGCACAGATACGCAGTATTTT. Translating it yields CASSESGSTDTQYF.

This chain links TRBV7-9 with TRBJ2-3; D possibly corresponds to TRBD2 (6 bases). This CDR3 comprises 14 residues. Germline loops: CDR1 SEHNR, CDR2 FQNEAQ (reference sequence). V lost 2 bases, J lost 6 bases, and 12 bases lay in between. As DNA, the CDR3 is TGTGCCAGCAGCTTACAGGCGGGAATTGATACGCAGTATTTT. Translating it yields CASSLQAGIDTQYF.

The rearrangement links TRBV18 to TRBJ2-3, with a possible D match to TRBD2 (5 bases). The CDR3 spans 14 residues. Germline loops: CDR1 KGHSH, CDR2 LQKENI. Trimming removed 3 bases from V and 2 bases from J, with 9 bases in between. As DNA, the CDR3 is TGTGCCAGCTCACCTATAGGACTCACAGATACGCAGTATTTT. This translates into CASSPIGLTDTQYF.

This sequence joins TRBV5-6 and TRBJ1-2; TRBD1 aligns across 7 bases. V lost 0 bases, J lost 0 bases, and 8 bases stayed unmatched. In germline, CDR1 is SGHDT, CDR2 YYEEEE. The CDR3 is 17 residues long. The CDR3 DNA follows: TGTGCCAGCAGCTTGGTGGCAGGGGGGTTGTCTAACTATGGCTACACCTTC. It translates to CASSLVAGGLSNYGYTF.

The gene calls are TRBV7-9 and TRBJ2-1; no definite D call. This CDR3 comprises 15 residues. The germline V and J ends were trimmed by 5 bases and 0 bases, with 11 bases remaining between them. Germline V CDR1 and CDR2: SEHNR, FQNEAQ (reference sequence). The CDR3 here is CASSLDKSSYNEQFF. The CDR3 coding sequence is TGTGCCAGCAGCCTGGATAAAAGCTCCTACAATGAGCAGTTCTTC.

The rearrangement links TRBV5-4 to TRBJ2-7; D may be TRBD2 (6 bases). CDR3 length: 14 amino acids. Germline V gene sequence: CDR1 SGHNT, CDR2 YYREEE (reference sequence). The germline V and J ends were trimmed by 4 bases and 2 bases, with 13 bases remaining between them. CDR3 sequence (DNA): TGTGCCAGCAGCCCACCGGGAGCGACCTACGAGCAGTACTTC. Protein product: CASSPPGATYEQYF.

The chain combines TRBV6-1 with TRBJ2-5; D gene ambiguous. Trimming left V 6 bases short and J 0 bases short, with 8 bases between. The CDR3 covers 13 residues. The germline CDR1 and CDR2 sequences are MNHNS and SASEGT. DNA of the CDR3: TGTGCCAGCAGAACTCAATACCAAGAGACCCAGTACTTC. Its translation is CASRTQYQETQYF.

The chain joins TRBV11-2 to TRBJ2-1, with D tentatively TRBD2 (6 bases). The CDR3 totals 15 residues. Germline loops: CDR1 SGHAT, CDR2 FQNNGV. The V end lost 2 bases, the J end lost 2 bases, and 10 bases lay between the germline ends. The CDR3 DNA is TGTGCCAGCAGCTTATACGGGAGTACCTACAATGAGCAGTTCTTC. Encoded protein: CASSLYGSTYNEQFF.

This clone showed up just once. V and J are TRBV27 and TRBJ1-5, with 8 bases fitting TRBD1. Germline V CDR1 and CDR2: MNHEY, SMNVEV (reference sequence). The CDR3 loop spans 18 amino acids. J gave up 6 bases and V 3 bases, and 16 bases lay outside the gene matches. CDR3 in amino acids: CASSFIQGANYEGQPQHF. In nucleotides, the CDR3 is TGTGCCAGCAGTTTCATCCAGGGGGCGAATTACGAAGGTCAGCCCCAGCATTTT.

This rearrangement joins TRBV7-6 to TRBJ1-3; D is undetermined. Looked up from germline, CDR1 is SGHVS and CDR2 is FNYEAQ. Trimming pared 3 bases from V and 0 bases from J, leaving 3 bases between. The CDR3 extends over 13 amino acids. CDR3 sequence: CASSLHSGNTIYF. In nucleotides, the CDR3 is TGTGCCAGCAGCTTGCACTCTGGAAACACCATATATTTT.